This T cell receptor (beta chain) was profiled in a study of cytomegalovirus exposure and HLA in healthy donors. The CDR3 totals 13 residues. From germline, CDR1 is MNHEY and CDR2 SMNVEV (reference sequence). Trimming at V came to 3 bases and at J to 6 bases, leaving 3 bases not matched to a gene. Vbeta (60) and Jbeta (13) primers were used in the PCR. Some clones are missing from TCRdb's copy, which holds only in-frame ones; the method was immunoSEQ multiplex PCR. The sample holds 90,000 or so clones; approximately 79% are singletons and the top ten take approximately 5.7%. The sample was PBMCs. The V call is TRBV27, the J call TRBJ2-7, with 9 bases aligning to TRBD1. The source of this sequence is a female donor in good health and CMV-seronegative. CDR3 sequence (DNA): TGTGCCAGCAGTTTCGGACAGGGGACCGAGCAGTACTTC. The encoded protein is CASSFGQGTEQYF.